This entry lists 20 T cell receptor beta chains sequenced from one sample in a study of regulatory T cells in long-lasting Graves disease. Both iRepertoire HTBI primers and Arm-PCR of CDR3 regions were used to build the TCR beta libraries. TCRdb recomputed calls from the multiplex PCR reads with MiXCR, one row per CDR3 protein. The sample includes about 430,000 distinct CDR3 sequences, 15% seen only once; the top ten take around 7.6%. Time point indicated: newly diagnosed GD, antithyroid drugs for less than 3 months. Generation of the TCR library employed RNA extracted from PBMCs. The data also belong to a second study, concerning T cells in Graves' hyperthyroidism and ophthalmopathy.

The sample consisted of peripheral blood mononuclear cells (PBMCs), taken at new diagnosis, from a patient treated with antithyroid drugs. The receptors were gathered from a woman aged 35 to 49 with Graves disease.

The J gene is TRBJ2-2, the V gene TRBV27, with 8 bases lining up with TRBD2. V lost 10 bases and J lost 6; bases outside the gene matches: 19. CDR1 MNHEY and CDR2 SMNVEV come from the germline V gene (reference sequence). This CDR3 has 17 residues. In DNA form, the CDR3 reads TGTGCCACCGCCTCGACTTTAGTAGCGGGATTTGCCGGGGAGCTGTTTTTT. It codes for CATASTLVAGFAGELFF.

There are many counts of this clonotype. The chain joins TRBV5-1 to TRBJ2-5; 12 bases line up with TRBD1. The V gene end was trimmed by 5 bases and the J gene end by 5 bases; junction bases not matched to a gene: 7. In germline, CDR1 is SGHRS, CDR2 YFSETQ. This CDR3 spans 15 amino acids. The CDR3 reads CASRRGTGGAETQYF. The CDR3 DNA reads TGCGCCAGCAGACGAGGGACAGGGGGCGCGGAGACCCAGTACTTC.

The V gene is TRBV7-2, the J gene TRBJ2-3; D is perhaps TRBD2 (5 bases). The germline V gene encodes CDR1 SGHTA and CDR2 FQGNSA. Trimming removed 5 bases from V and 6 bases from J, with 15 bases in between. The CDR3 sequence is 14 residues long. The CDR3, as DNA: TGTGCCAGCAGCCCTAGCTCGAGGACGGATACGCAGTATTTT. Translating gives CASSPSSRTDTQYF.

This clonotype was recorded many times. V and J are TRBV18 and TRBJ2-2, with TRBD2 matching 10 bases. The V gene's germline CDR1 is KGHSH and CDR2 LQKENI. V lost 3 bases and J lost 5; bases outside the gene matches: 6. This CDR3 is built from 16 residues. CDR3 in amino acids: CASSPLAGEETGELFF. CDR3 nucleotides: TGTGCCAGCTCACCGCTAGCGGGAGAGGAAACCGGGGAGCTGTTTTTT.

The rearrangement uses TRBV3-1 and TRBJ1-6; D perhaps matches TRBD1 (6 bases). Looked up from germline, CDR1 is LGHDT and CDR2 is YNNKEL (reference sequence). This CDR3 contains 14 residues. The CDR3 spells CVGSQGQWNSPLHF. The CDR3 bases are TGTGTCGGCAGCCAAGGACAGTGGAATTCACCCCTCCACTTT. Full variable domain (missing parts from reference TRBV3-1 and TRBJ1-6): DTAVSQTPKYLVTQMGNDKSIKCEQNLGHDTMYWYKQDSKKFLKIMFSYNNKELIINETVPNRFSPKSPDKAHLNLHINSLELGDSAVYFCVGSQGQWNSPLHFGNGTRLTVT.

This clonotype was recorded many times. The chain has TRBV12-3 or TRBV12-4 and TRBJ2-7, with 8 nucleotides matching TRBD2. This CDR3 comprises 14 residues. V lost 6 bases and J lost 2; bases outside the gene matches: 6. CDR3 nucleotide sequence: TGTGCCAGCAGCAACTCAGCGGGGGCCTACGAGCAGTACTTC. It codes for CASSNSAGAYEQYF.

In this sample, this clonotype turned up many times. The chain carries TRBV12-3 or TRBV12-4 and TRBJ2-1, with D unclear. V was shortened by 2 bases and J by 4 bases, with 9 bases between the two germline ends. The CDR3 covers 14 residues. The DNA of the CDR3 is TGTGCCAGCAGTTTAACAGCCGGGTACAATGAGCAGTTCTTC. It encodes CASSLTAGYNEQFF.

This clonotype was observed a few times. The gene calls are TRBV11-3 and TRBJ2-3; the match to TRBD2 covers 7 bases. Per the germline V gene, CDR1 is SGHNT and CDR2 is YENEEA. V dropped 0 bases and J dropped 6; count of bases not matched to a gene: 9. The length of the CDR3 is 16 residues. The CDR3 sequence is CASSLDLGGTVDTQYF. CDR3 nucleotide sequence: TGTGCCAGCAGCTTAGATCTGGGAGGGACGGTGGATACGCAGTATTTT.

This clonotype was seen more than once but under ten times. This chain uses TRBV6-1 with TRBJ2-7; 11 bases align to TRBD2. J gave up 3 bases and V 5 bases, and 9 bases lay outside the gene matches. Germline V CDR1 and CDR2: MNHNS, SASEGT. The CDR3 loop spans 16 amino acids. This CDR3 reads CASSPHSGRGFYEQYF. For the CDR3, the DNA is TGTGCCAGCAGTCCCCATAGCGGGAGGGGCTTCTACGAGCAGTACTTC.

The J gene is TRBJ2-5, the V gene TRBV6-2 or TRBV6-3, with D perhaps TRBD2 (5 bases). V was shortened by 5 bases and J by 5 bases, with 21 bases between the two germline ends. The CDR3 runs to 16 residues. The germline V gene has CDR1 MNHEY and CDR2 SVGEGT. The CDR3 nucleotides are TGTGCCAGCAGTGAAGGACGAGGGTGGCGGTGGGAGACCCAGTACTTC. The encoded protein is CASSEGRGWRWETQYF.

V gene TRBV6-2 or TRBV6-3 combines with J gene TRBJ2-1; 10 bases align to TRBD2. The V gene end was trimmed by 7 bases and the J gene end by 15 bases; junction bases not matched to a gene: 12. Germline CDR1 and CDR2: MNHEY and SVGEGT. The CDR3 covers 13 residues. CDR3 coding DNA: TGTGCCAGCACCCCCGGGGGAAGCGGGAGGGGGTTCTTC. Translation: CASTPGGSGRGFF.

DNA of the CDR3: TGTGCCAGCTCACCAGCGTCAGGGGGGAGCACAGATACGCAGTATTTT. It codes for CASSPASGGSTDTQYF. The genes are TRBV18 and TRBJ2-3, with D perhaps TRBD1 (7 bases). Germline CDR1 and CDR2: KGHSH and LQKENI. The CDR3 is made up of 16 amino acids. V was shortened by 2 bases and J by 0 bases, with 12 bases between the two germline ends.

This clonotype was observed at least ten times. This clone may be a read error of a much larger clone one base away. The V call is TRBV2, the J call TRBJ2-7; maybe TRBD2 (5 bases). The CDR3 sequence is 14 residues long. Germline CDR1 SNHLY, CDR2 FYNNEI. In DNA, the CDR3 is TGTGCCAGCAATGAAGCGCATCGGGGCTACGAGCAGTACTTC. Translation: CASNEAHRGYEQYF.

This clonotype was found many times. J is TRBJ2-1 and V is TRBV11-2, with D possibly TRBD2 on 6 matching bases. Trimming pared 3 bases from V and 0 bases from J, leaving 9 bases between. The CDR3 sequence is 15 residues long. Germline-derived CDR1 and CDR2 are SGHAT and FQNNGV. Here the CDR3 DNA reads TGTGCCAGCAGCTTTCCCGGGAGCTCCTACAATGAGCAGTTCTTC. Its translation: CASSFPGSSYNEQFF.

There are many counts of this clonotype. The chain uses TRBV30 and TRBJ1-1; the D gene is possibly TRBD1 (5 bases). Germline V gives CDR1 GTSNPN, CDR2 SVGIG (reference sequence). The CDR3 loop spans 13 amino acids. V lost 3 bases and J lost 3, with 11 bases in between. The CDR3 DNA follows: TGTGCCTGGAGGACCGGGGGGTACACTGAAGCTTTCTTT. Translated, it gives CAWRTGGYTEAFF.

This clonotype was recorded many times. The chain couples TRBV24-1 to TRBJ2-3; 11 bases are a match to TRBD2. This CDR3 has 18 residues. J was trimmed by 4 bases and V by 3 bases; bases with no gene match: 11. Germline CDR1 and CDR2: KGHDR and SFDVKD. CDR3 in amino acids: CATSDPTPSGRSADTQYF. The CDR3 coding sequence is TGTGCCACCAGTGATCCTACCCCTAGCGGGAGGAGCGCAGATACGCAGTATTTT.

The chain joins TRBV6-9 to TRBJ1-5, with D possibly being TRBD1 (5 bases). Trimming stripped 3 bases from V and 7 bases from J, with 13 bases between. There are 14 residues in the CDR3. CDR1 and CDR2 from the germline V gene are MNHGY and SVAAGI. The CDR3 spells CASSYSRGGQPQHF. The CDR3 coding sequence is TGTGCCAGCAGTTACTCAAGGGGCGGACAGCCCCAGCATTTT.

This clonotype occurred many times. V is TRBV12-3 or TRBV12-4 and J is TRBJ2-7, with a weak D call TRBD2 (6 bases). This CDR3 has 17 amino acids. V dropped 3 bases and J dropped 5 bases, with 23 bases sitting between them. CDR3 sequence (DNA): TGTGCCAGCAGTTTTGGGGGACTGCAGTCGCCCTTTGACGAGCAGTACTTC. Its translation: CASSFGGLQSPFDEQYF.

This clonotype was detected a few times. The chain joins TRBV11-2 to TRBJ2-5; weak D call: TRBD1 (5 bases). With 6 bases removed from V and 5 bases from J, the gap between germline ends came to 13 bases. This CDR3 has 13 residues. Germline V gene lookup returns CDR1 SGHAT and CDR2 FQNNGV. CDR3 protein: CASSSQGSETQYF. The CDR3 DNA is TGTGCCAGCAGTTCCCAGGGATCCGAGACCCAGTACTTC.

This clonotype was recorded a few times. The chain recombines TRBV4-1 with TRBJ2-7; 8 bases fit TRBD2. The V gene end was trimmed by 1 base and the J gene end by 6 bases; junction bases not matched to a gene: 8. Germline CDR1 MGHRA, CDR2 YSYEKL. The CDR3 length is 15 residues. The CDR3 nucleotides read TGCGCCAGCAGCCAAGTCAGCGGGAGAAGCAGCGAGCAGTACTTC. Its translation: CASSQVSGRSSEQYF.